A selection of T cell receptor beta chains follows, all from one sample in a study of T cell responses to AZD1222 COVID-19 vaccine. Repertoires were generated with immunoSEQ multiplex PCR, while TCRdb's copy carries only in-frame clones and drops some. The table lists more than 95,000 clones, roughly 91% of them singletons. The sequencing used peripheral blood, collected on day 0 of MenACWY control vaccination. These receptors all come from an adult in good health. Both conserved end residues are part of each CDR3. Fields, in order: D gene, V gene, J gene, clone size, CDR3 protein, CDR3 DNA. The D gene is left open where the match is weak. Clone size is shown for a subset of rows, as once, few, many or a class of expanded clone.

D gene: .
V gene: TRBV4-1
J gene: TRBJ1-6
clone size: .
CDR3 protein: CASSQQGLIPPLHF
CDR3 DNA: TGCGCCAGCAGCCAGCAGGGCTTAATTCCACCCCTCCACTTT

D gene: TRBD1
V gene: TRBV6-6
J gene: TRBJ2-1
clone size: .
CDR3 protein: CASLDRGDEQFF
CDR3 DNA: TGTGCCAGCCTGGACAGGGGGGATGAGCAGTTCTTC

D gene: .
V gene: TRBV6-5
J gene: TRBJ1-5
clone size: once
CDR3 protein: CASSMKGNQPQHF
CDR3 DNA: TGTGCCAGCAGCATGAAAGGCAATCAGCCCCAGCATTTT

D gene: .
V gene: TRBV5-6
J gene: TRBJ1-1
clone size: .
CDR3 protein: CASSLGAGGRRGTEAFF
CDR3 DNA: TGTGCCAGCAGCTTGGGGGCCGGGGGCCGGCGGGGAACTGAAGCTTTCTTT

D gene: .
V gene: TRBV11-2
J gene: TRBJ2-3
clone size: .
CDR3 protein: CASSPFYRGGDRPRNTQYF
CDR3 DNA: TGTGCCAGCAGCCCCTTCTACCGGGGCGGAGACCGACCGAGGAATACGCAGTATTTT

D gene: TRBD2
V gene: TRBV28
J gene: TRBJ2-1
clone size: .
CDR3 protein: CASSQLAGGAYNEQFF
CDR3 DNA: TGTGCCAGCAGTCAGCTAGCGGGAGGTGCCTACAATGAGCAGTTCTTC

D gene: .
V gene: TRBV19
J gene: TRBJ1-2
clone size: once
CDR3 protein: CASSISGSYGYTF
CDR3 DNA: TGTGCCAGTAGTATCTCGGGAAGTTATGGCTACACCTTC

D gene: .
V gene: TRBV28
J gene: TRBJ2-1
clone size: .
CDR3 protein: CASSMPGGPYNEQFF
CDR3 DNA: TGTGCCAGCAGTATGCCAGGGGGGCCCTACAATGAGCAGTTCTTC

D gene: .
V gene: TRBV3-1/TRBV3-2
J gene: TRBJ2-7
clone size: few
CDR3 protein: CASSSGFSYEQYF
CDR3 DNA: TGTGCCAGCTCCAGCGGGTTCTCCTACGAGCAGTACTTC

D gene: .
V gene: TRBV15
J gene: TRBJ1-3
clone size: .
CDR3 protein: CATSRGPGNTIYF
CDR3 DNA: TGTGCCACCAGCAGAGGCCCGGGAAACACCATATATTTT